The 9 T cell receptor beta chains reported below all come from one sample, sequenced in a study of blood T cell repertoires in COVID-19. Generated by immunoSEQ multiplex PCR, the TCRdb table keeps only in-frame clones and is missing some. The sample has around 320,000 clones; about nine tenths are singletons. The source material was peripheral blood. These receptors came from a woman aged 25 to 39 who had recovered from COVID-19.

The rearrangement uses TRBV9 and TRBJ2-4; 8 nucleotides line up with TRBD1. V dropped 4 bases and J dropped 0; count of bases not matched to a gene: 6. Germline loops: CDR1 SGDLS, CDR2 YYNGEE. CDR3 length: 16 amino acids. CDR3 loop: CASSPRTGIAKNIQYF. The CDR3 coding sequence is TGTGCCAGCAGCCCGAGGACAGGGATAGCCAAAAACATTCAGTACTTC.

CDR3 sequence (DNA): TGTGCCAGCAGCTTATTCGGGGGGCTGAATGAGCAGTTCTTC. Its protein is CASSLFGGLNEQFF. The V call is TRBV11-2, the J call TRBJ2-1; TRBD2 might be the D (7 bases). Germline V lookup: CDR1 SGHAT, CDR2 FQNNGV. Trimming stripped 2 bases from V and 7 bases from J, with 12 bases between. This CDR3 contains 14 residues.

Details on this clone: Other DNA variants within this sample encode the same CDR3. V and J are TRBV12-3 or TRBV12-4 and TRBJ1-2, with TRBD1 as a possible D gene (6 bases). The CDR3 extends over 12 amino acids. The V end was cut by 5 bases, the J end by 4 bases, with 8 bases between. The CDR3 DNA reads TGTGCCAGCAGTCCACAGGGCTATGGCTACACCTTC. The encoded protein is CASSPQGYGYTF.

This chain links TRBV7-9 with TRBJ2-4; maybe TRBD2 (6 bases). CDR1 is SEHNR, CDR2 FQNEAQ, per germline (reference sequence). The CDR3 has 12 amino acids. Trimming took 0 bases from V and 11 from J, leaving 8 bases between them. CDR3 protein: CASSLAPGVQYF. As DNA, the CDR3 is TGTGCCAGCAGCTTAGCCCCGGGGGTTCAGTACTTC.

The chain is built from TRBV25-1 and TRBJ2-6; tentative D call: TRBD1 (6 bases). The CDR3 is made up of 15 amino acids. The germline V and J ends were trimmed by 7 bases and 2 bases, with 12 bases remaining between them. Germline CDR1 MGHDK, CDR2 SYGVNS. The CDR3 protein is CASTPSGAGANVLTF. The CDR3 DNA reads TGTGCCAGCACCCCATCAGGGGCTGGGGCCAACGTCCTGACTTTC.

The rearrangement joins TRBV15 to TRBJ2-7; 10 bases are shared with TRBD1. Germline V gives CDR1 LNHNV, CDR2 YYDKDF (reference sequence). The ends lost 9 bases at V and 4 bases at J; junction bases unmatched: 6. The length of the CDR3 is 13 residues. The CDR3 region is CATGTGDRYEQYF. In DNA, the CDR3 is TGTGCCACTGGGACAGGGGACCGTTACGAGCAGTACTTC.

This sequence joins TRBV5-5 and TRBJ1-3; D might be TRBD1 (6 bases). V was pared by 3 bases and J by 9 bases, with 19 bases between. The germline V gene has CDR1 SGHKS and CDR2 YYEKEE (reference sequence). The CDR3 has 15 residues. CDR3 nucleotide sequence: TGTGCCAGCAGCTCGCGAGGACAGACGGAAAGCACCATATATTTT. Its protein is CASSSRGQTESTIYF.

V and J are TRBV3-1 (or the pseudogene TRBV3-2) and TRBJ2-7; the match to TRBD1 covers 8 bases. Germline trimming cut 1 base from V and 2 bases from J; bases unmatched to any gene: 4. This CDR3 is 15 amino acids long. The V gene's germline CDR1 is LGHDT and CDR2 YNNKEL (reference sequence). CDR3 DNA: TGTGCCAGCAGCCAAGCAGGGGGCAGGGCCTACGAGCAGTACTTC. Amino acid sequence: CASSQAGGRAYEQYF.

The rearrangement joins TRBV7-6 to TRBJ2-1; 8 bases agree with TRBD2. This CDR3 is 17 amino acids long. With V trimmed by 1 base and J by 9 bases, 14 bases remained unmatched. The V gene's germline CDR1 is SGHVS and CDR2 FNYEAQ. The DNA of the CDR3 is TGTGCCAGCAGCTTAGAGACGAGCGGGGGTTTCGTTTTTGAGCAGTTCTTC. This encodes CASSLETSGGFVFEQFF.